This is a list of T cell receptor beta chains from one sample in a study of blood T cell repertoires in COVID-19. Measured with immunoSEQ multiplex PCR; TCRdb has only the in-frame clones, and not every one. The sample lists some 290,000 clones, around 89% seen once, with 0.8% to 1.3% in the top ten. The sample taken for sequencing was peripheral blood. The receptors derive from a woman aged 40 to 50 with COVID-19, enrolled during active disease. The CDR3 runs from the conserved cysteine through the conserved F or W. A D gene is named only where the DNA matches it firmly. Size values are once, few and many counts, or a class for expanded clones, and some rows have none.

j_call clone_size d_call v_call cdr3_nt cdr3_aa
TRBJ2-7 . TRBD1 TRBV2 TGTGCCAGCAGTTCCGGGACAGGGTTCTCCTACGAGCAGTACTTC CASSSGTGFSYEQYF
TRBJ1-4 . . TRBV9 TGTGCCAGCAGCGCGGCAACTAATGAAAAACTGTTTTTT CASSAATNEKLFF
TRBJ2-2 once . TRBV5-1 TGCGCCAGCAGCTTGGTACCAGCGATCACCGGGGAGCTGTTTTTT CASSLVPAITGELFF
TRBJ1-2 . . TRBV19 TGTGCCAGTAGTACAACAGCTAACTATGGCTACACCTTC CASSTTANYGYTF
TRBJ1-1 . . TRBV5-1 TGCGCCAGCAGCAGAAAGACCGGGGGGGCTGAAGCTTTCTTT CASSRKTGGAEAFF
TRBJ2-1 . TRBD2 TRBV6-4 TGTGCCAGCGGCCGTATAGCGGGGGAAGGCAATGAGCAGTTCTTC CASGRIAGEGNEQFF
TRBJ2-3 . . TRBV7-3 TGTGCCAGCAGCTCGTTAGCGGTCCTCACAGATACGCAGTATTTT CASSSLAVLTDTQYF
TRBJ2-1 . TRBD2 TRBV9 TGTGCCAGCAGCGGTCCTAGCGGGGGGCCTATATACAATGAGCAGTTCTTC CASSGPSGGPIYNEQFF
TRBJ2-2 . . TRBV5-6 TGTGCCAGCAGCTTGGGGATGAAGGGGTGGGCCGGGGAGCTGTTTTTT CASSLGMKGWAGELFF
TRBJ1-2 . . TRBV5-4 TGTGCCAGCAGCTTTGGGGCCAACTATGGCTACACCTTC CASSFGANYGYTF
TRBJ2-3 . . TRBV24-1 TGTGCCACCAGTGACCCGGTTGGTACAGATACGCAGTATTTT CATSDPVGTDTQYF
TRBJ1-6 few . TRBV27 TGTGCCAGCAGTTTTTCAGGGGAAGGGCCCCTAGGACCCCTCCACTTT CASSFSGEGPLGPLHF
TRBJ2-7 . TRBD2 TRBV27 TGTGCCAGCAGAATAGGACTAGCGGGAGGGCCGTACGAGCAGTACTTC CASRIGLAGGPYEQYF
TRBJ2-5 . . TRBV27 TGTGCCAGCAGTTTATTCGGACTGGACCAAGAGACCCAGTACTTC CASSLFGLDQETQYF
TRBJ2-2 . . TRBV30 TGTGCCTGGAGCAAGAACTGGGCCACCTCTGGGGAGCTGTTTTTT CAWSKNWATSGELFF
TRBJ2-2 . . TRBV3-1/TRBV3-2 TGTGCCAGCAGCCCCACCCGGTCGATCCTGTTTTTT CASSPTRSILFF
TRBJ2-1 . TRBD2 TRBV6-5 TGTGCCAGCGGAGTCGCGGGAGGTCTATACAATGAGCAGTTCTTC CASGVAGGLYNEQFF
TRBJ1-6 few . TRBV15 TGTGCCACCAGCAGGCCACAGGGTGACGGTTCACCCCTCCACTTT CATSRPQGDGSPLHF
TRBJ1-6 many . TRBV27 TGTGCCAGCACCCGCGTCCGGGGCTCCTATAATTCACCCCTCCACTTT CASTRVRGSYNSPLHF
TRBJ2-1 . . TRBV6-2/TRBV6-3 TGTGCCAGCAGTAAATATGAGGCCTCCTACAATGAGCAGTTCTTC CASSKYEASYNEQFF
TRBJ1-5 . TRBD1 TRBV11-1 TGTGCCAGCAGGGGACAGGGCGGCGGATTTGTTTGGCCCCAGCATTTT CASRGQGGGFVWPQHF
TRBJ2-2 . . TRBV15 TGTGCCACCAGCAGAGATCGGGCAGGGACCGGGGAGCTGTTTTTT CATSRDRAGTGELFF
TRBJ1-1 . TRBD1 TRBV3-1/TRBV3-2 TGTGCCAGCAGCTGGCGACAGGGCGTTGAAGCTTTCTTT CASSWRQGVEAFF
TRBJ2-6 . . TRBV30 TGTGCCTGGAGTGCAGGATCAGGGGCCAACGTCCTGACTTTC CAWSAGSGANVLTF
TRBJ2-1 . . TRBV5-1 TGCGCCAGCAGCCGAGAGGGGACATCCTACAATGAGCAGTTCTTC CASSREGTSYNEQFF
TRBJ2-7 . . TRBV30 TGTGCCTGTACAAACGCATGGAGCTCCTACGAGCAGTACTTC CACTNAWSSYEQYF
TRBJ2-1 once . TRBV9 TGTGCCAGCAGCGTAATCGGGGAACACTACAATGAGCAGTTCTTC CASSVIGEHYNEQFF
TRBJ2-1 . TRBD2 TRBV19 TGTGCCAGTAGTATTGGGGGTCGTAGGGAGGGACTATTTAATCAGTTCTTC CASSIGGRREGLFNQFF
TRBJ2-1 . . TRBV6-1 TGTGCCAGCAGTGAAAGCCAGGCTTACAATGGGCAGTTCTTC CASSESQAYNGQFF
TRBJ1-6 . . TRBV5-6 TGTGCCAGCAGCTTGTTCGGCCAGGGTGATTCACCCCTCCACTTT CASSLFGQGDSPLHF
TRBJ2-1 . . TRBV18 TGTGCCAGCTCACCACTCCCGACTAGAGGCAATGAGCAGTTCTTC CASSPLPTRGNEQFF
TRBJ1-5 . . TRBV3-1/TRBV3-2 TGTGCCAGCAGCCGTCAGATCAGGGGCCACAATCAGCCCCAGCATTTT CASSRQIRGHNQPQHF
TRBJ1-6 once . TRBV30 TGTGCCTGGACCACCCCGGCAGGGAGGTCCTATAATTCACCCCTCCACTTT CAWTTPAGRSYNSPLHF
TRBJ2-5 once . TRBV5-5 TGTGCCAGCAGCTTGTCCACTAGCTGGGCCCAGTACTTC CASSLSTSWAQYF
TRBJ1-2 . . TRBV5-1 TGCGCCAGCAGCTTGGGGGGCAGAGCTAACTATGGCTACACCTTC CASSLGGRANYGYTF
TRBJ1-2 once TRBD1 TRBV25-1 TGTGCCAGCCAGGGGGTCATGAGCGGCTACACCTTC CASQGVMSGYTF
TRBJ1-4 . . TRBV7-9 TGTGCCAGCAGCCCGACCGGTGACACCTTGGCAACTAATGAAAAACTGTTTTTT CASSPTGDTLATNEKLFF
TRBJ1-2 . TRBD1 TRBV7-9 TGTGCCAGCAGCTTTGGACAGGGAGCTTCTGGCTACACCTTC CASSFGQGASGYTF
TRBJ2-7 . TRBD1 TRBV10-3 TGTGCCATCAGTGCCAGGGACAGGGGGGTATACGAGCAGTACTTC CAISARDRGVYEQYF
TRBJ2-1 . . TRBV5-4 TGTGCCAGCAGCTTTAACAATGAGCAGTTCTTC CASSFNNEQFF
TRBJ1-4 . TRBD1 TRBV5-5 TGTGCCAGCAGTCTGGGACAGGGAAGGGTCGAAAAACTGTTTTTT CASSLGQGRVEKLFF
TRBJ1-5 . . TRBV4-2 TGTGCCAGCAGCCAAGATACGGGAGGACAGCCCCAGCATTTT CASSQDTGGQPQHF
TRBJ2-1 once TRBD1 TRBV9 TGTGCCAGCAGCGTAGCCGTCCATGAGACAGGGGATAATGAGCAGTTCTTC CASSVAVHETGDNEQFF
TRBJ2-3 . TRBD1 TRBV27 TGTGCCAGCAGTTCACAGGGGCACTCAGATACGCAGTATTTT CASSSQGHSDTQYF
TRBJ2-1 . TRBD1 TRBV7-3 TGTGCCAGCAGCTCTTATCCGGGACAGGGGTACAATGAGCAGTTCTTC CASSSYPGQGYNEQFF
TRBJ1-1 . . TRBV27 TGTGCCTGCCGACCCGGGGGAGGGACTGAAGCTTTCTTT CACRPGGGTEAFF
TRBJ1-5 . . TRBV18 TGTGCCAGCTCACCAGGGGCGGGGGAGCAGCCCCAGCATTTT CASSPGAGEQPQHF
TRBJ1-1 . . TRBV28 TGTGCCAGCAGTCTTGCGGCGGGTGAAGCTTTCTTT CASSLAAGEAFF
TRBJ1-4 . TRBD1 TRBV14 TGTGCCAGCAGCCTTTGGGACAGGGCGGATGAAAAACTGTTTTTT CASSLWDRADEKLFF
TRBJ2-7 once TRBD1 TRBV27 TGTGCCAGCAGTTCCGGGACAGGGGGTGAGCAGTACTTC CASSSGTGGEQYF
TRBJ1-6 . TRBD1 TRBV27 TGTGCCAGCAGTTTTAGGACAGGGAATTCACCCCTCCACTTT CASSFRTGNSPLHF
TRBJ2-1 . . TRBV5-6 TGTGCCAGCAGCTTGGCGTTTGAGCAGTTCTTC CASSLAFEQFF
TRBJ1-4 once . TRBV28 TGTGCCAGCAGACCCACAGGGAGGGGTGAAAAACTGTTTTTT CASRPTGRGEKLFF
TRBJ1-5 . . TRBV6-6 TGTGCCAGCAGTTACTGGAGGGGCAATCAGCCCCAGCATTTT CASSYWRGNQPQHF
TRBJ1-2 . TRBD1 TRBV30 TGTGCCTGGAGTGTTCACGCCCTCGGGCAGGGGGCTAAGGGCTACACCTTC CAWSVHALGQGAKGYTF
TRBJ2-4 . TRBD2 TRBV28 TGTGCCAGTGGTGGCGGGGGTGCCAAAAACATTCAGTACTTC CASGGGGAKNIQYF
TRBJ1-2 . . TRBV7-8 TGTGCCAGCAGCCCAGCGGGGGGGAGCTACACCTTC CASSPAGGSYTF